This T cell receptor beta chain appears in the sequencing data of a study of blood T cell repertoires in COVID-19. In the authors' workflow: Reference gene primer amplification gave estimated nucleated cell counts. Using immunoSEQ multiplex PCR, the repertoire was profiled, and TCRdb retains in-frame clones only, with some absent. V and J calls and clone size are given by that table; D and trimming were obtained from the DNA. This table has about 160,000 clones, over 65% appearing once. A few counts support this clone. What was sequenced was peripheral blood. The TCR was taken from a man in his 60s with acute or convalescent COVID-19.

The DNA for the CDR3 is TGCAGCGTTGAACTGCAGGGTATCTACGAGCAGTACTTC. Protein product: CSVELQGIYEQYF. The chain is built from TRBV29-1 and TRBJ2-7; D is perhaps TRBD1 (5 bases). V was cut by 2 bases and J by 3 bases, with 11 bases left in between. This CDR3 spans 13 amino acids. CDR1 and CDR2 (germline): SQVTM, ANQGSEA.